This T cell receptor (beta chain) was captured by sequencing in a study of shared clonotypes between healthy human individuals. Whole-study context: Each donor's CD8 memory used one plate, CD8 naive two, each CD4 subset three.

V was pared by 8 bases and J by 2 bases, with 13 bases between. Germline V CDR1 and CDR2: SQVTM, ANQGSEA. The CDR3 length is 13 residues. Study-wide results and caveats: Compared with clonotypes that all four donors shared, non-shared clonotypes had lower generation probabilities. Incomplete sequencing of sorted subsets was indicated by rarefaction despite large depth.

Naive CD8 cells were CD45RO-negative, positively selected for CCR7, excluding terminally differentiated effector memory CD45RA+ cells. Comment on this clone: Its matching antigen is unknown.

Sequencing was performed with immunoSEQ multiplex PCR; in TCRdb, only in-frame clones are kept and a portion is missing. The sample lists roughly 850,000 clones; about 96% were seen once. The sample was naive CD8+ T cells sorted from blood. The chain couples TRBV29-1 to TRBJ2-1; D remains unclear. The receptor's source is a man aged 25 to 45 in good health. CDR3 nucleotides: TGCAGCCCAGTTTTACTAACCTACAATGAGCAGTTCTTC. It translates to CSPVLLTYNEQFF.